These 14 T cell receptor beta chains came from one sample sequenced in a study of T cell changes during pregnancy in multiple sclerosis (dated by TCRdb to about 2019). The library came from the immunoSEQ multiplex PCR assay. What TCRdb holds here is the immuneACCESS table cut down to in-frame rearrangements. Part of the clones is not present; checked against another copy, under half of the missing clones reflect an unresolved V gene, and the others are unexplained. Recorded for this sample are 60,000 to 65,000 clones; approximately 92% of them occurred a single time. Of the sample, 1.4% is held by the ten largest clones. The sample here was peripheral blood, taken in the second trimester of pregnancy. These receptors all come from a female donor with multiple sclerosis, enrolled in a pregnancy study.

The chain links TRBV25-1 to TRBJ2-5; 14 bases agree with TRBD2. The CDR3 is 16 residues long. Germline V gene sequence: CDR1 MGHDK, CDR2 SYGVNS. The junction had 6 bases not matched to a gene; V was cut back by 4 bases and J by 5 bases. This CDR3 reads CASSAPGLAGDETQYF. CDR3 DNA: TGTGCCAGCAGTGCCCCGGGACTAGCGGGAGATGAGACCCAGTACTTC.

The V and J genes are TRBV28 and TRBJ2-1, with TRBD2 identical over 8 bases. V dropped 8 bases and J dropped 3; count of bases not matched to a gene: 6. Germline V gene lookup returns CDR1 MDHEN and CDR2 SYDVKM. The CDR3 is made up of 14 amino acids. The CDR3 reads CASRRGANYNEQFF. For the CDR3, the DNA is TGTGCCAGCCGGCGGGGGGCTAACTACAATGAGCAGTTCTTC.

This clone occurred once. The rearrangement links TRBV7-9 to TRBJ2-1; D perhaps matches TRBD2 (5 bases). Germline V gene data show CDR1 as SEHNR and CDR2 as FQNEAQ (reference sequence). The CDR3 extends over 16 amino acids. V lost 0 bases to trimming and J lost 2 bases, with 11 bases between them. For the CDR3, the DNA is TGTGCCAGCAGCTTAGCCGCGGGCCTACCCTACAATGAGCAGTTCTTC. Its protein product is CASSLAAGLPYNEQFF.

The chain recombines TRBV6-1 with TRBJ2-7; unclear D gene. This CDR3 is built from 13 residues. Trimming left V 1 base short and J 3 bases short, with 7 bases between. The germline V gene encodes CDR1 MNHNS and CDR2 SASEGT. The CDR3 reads CASSEVPDYEQYF. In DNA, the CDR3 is TGTGCCAGCAGTGAAGTTCCAGACTACGAGCAGTACTTC.

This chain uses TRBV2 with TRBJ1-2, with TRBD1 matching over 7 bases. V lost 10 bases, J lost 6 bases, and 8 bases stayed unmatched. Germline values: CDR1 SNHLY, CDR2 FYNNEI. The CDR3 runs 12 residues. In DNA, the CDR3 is TGTGCCACCCAGGGACAGAAAAATGGCTACACCTTC. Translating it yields CATQGQKNGYTF.

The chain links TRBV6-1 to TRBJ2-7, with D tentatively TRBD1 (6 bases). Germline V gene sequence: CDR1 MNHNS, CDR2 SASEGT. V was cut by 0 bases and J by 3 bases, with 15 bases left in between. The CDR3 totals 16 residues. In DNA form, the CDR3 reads TGTGCCAGCAGTGAAGCCCGCGCCAGGGGACGCTACGAGCAGTACTTC. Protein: CASSEARARGRYEQYF.

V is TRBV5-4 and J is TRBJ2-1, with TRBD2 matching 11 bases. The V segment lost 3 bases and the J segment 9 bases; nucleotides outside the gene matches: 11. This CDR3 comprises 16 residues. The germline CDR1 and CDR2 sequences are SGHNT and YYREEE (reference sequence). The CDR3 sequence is CASSSLAGGALGEQFF. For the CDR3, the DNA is TGTGCCAGCAGCTCGTTAGCGGGAGGGGCTTTGGGTGAGCAGTTCTTC.

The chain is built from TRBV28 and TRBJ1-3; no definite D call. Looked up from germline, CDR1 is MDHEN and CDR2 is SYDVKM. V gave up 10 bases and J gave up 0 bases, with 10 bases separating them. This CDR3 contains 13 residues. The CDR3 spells CAIISSSGNTIYF. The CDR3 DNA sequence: TGTGCCATAATATCTAGCTCTGGAAACACCATATATTTT.

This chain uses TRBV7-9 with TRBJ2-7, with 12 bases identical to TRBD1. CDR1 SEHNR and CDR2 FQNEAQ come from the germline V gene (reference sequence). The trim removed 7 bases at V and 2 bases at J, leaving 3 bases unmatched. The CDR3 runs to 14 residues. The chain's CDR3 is CASKRDRGPYEQYF. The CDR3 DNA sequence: TGTGCCAGCAAACGGGACAGGGGGCCCTACGAGCAGTACTTC.

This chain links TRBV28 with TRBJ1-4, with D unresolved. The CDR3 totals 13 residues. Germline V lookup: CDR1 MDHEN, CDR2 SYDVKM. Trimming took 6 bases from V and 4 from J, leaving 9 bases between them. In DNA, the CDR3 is TGTGCCAGCAGAGAGGCGATTAATGAAAAACTGTTTTTT. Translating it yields CASREAINEKLFF.

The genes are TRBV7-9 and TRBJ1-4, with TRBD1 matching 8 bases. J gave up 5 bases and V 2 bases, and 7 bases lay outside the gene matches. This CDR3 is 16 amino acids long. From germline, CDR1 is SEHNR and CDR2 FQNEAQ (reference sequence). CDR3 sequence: CASSLRAGGHNEKLFF. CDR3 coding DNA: TGTGCCAGCAGCTTAAGGGCAGGGGGCCACAATGAAAAACTGTTTTTT.

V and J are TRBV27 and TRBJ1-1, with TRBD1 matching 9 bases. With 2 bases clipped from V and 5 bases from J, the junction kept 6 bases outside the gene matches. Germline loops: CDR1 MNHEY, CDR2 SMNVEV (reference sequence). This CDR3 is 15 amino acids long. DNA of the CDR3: TGTGCCAGCAGTTTAGATGACAGGGGGGTTACTGAAGCTTTCTTT. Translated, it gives CASSLDDRGVTEAFF.

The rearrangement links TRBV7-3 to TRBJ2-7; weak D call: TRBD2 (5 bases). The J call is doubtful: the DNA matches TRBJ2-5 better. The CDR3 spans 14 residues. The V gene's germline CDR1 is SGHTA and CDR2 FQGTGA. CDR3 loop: CASSSGGPQETQYF. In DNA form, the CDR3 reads TGTGCCAGCAGCTCCGGAGGTCCTCAAGAGACCCAGTACTTC.

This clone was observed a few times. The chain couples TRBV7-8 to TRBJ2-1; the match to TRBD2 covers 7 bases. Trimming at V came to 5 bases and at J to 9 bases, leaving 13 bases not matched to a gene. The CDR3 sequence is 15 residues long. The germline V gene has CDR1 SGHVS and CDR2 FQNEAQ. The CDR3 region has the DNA TGTGCCAGCAGCGTCAGCGGGACGGGGTTCGGTGAGCAGTTCTTC. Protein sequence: CASSVSGTGFGEQFF.